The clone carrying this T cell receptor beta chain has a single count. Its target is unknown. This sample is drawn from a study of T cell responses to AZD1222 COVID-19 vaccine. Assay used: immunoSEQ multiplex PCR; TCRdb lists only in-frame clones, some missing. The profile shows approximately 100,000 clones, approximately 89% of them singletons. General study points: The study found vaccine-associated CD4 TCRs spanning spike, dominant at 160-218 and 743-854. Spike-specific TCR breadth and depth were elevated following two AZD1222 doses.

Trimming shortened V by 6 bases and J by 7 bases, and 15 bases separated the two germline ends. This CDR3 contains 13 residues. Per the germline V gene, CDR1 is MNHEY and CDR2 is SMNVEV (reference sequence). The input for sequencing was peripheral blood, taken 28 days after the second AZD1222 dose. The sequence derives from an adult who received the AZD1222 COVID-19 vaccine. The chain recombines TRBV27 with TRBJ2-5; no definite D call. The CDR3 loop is CASSVTRSSTQYF. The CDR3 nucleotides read TGTGCCAGCAGCGTGACACGGAGTTCGACCCAGTACTTC.